The T cell receptor (beta chain) under discussion was sequenced for a study of cytomegalovirus exposure and HLA in healthy donors. From germline, CDR1 is MNHEY and CDR2 SMNVEV (reference sequence). CDR3 length equals 12 residues. V trimming: 8 bases; J trimming: 5 bases; junction bases outside the gene matches: 5. The PCR was carried out with 60 Vbeta primers and 13 Jbeta primers. Using immunoSEQ multiplex PCR, the repertoire was profiled, and TCRdb retains in-frame clones only, with some absent. The sample totals 65,000 to 95,000 clones. The sequenced material came from PBMCs. This receptor was taken from a man younger than 45 in good health and CMV-seronegative. The V gene is TRBV27, the J gene TRBJ2-7, with 8 bases lining up with TRBD2. CDR3 residues: CASRRGGHEQYF. The CDR3 DNA follows: TGTGCCAGCCGCCGGGGGGGCCACGAGCAGTACTTC.